Below are 31 T cell receptor beta chains sequenced from a single sample in a study of shared clonotypes between healthy human individuals. Some clones are missing from TCRdb's copy, which holds only in-frame ones; the method was immunoSEQ multiplex PCR. The table shows millions of clones, with 93% occurring only once. The sample was naive CD4+ T cells from PBMCs. Subset: CD45RA+ positively selected. Receptor source: a young man in good health. Some clones in this sample may be carry-over from other donors' samples.

The chain recombines TRBV19 with TRBJ2-7, with 14 bases identical to TRBD2. The CDR3 runs to 17 residues. The V segment lost 3 bases and the J segment 4 bases; nucleotides outside the gene matches: 8. CDR1 is LNHDA and CDR2 is SQIVND in the germline V gene (reference sequence). CDR3 sequence: CASSMYGTSGSAYEQYF. CDR3 nucleotide sequence: TGTGCCAGTAGTATGTACGGGACTAGCGGGAGTGCGTACGAGCAGTACTTC.

A word on this clone: This same CDR3 is encoded by further DNA sequences in the sample. The V call is TRBV28, the J call TRBJ1-1, with D hard to call. Germline CDR1 MDHEN, CDR2 SYDVKM. The CDR3 consists of 11 residues. The ends were cut back, 6 bases at V and 7 bases at J, with 9 bases in the middle. In DNA, the CDR3 is TGTGCCAGCAGCCTGGAGAGTGAAGCTTTCTTT. Its translation: CASSLESEAFF.

V usage is TRBV9 and J usage is TRBJ2-1; D is ambiguous. The germline V gene encodes CDR1 SGDLS and CDR2 YYNGEE. The CDR3 is 16 amino acids. Deletions cut 4 bases from V and 7 bases from J, with 21 bases between. The CDR3 here is CASSPLLILERNEQFF. Written as DNA, the CDR3 is TGTGCCAGCAGCCCGCTCCTGATCCTAGAAAGGAATGAGCAGTTCTTC.

The chain carries TRBV4-2 and TRBJ2-7; D call uncertain. The CDR3 spans 14 residues. V shed 0 bases and J shed 0 bases, with 6 bases lying between them. Germline V gives CDR1 LGHNA, CDR2 YNFKEQ. The CDR3 coding sequence is TGTGCCAGCAGCCAAGATGGGCTCTCCTACGAGCAGTACTTC. It is translated as CASSQDGLSYEQYF.

This clone was detected a few times. The V gene is TRBV7-9, the J gene TRBJ1-3; tentative D call: TRBD1 (6 bases). The germline V and J ends were trimmed by 5 bases and 0 bases, with 14 bases remaining between them. The CDR3 has 16 residues. CDR1 is SEHNR, CDR2 FQNEAQ, per germline (reference sequence). DNA for the CDR3: TGTGCCAGCAGCACCGGACAGTTGAGCTCTGGAAACACCATATATTTT. This translates into CASSTGQLSSGNTIYF.

The J gene is TRBJ1-4, the V gene TRBV6-5; tentatively, D is TRBD1 (5 bases). Germline assignment: CDR1 MNHEY and CDR2 SVGAGI. The germline V and J ends were trimmed by 6 bases and 5 bases, with 10 bases remaining between them. This CDR3 has 13 residues. The CDR3 DNA reads as TGTGCCAGCAGGGGACGGAGGAATGAAAAACTGTTTTTT. Translated, it gives CASRGRRNEKLFF.

This chain connects TRBV28 to TRBJ2-1; 11 positions agree with TRBD2. Looked up from germline, CDR1 is MDHEN and CDR2 is SYDVKM. The CDR3 consists of 16 residues. The V segment lost 4 bases and the J segment 7 bases; nucleotides outside the gene matches: 9. CDR3 bases: TGTGCCAGCAGTTCCGGGACTAGCGGAGGGAGGAATGAGCAGTTCTTC. It yields the protein CASSSGTSGGRNEQFF.

The CDR3 nucleotides are TGTGCCAGCAGCTTAATCGGTCGGGGCCAGGGGGACGGCTACACCTTC. Translated, it gives CASSLIGRGQGDGYTF. The chain links TRBV7-2 to TRBJ1-2; TRBD1 matches 7 bases. Unmatched junction bases numbered 14, after V lost 2 bases and J lost 8 bases. CDR1 and CDR2 (germline): SGHTA, FQGNSA. CDR3 size: 16 residues.

The V and J genes are TRBV11-2 and TRBJ2-3, with 7 bases aligning to TRBD1. Trimming took 5 bases from V and 0 from J; bases not matched to a gene: 5. This CDR3 region has 15 residues. Germline V lookup: CDR1 SGHAT, CDR2 FQNNGV. The CDR3 sequence: CASSGGQSSTDTQYF. The CDR3 nucleotides read TGTGCCAGCAGCGGGGGACAGTCTAGCACAGATACGCAGTATTTT.

The table lists this clone with a few counts. The sample contains more than one DNA sequence encoding this CDR3. V usage is TRBV7-2 and J usage is TRBJ2-7, with D possibly TRBD2 on 5 matching bases. The germline gives CDR1 SGHTA, CDR2 FQGNSA. The V end lost 5 bases, the J end lost 7 bases, and 15 bases lay between the germline ends. The length of the CDR3 is 13 residues. CDR3 coding DNA: TGTGCCAGCAGCCAAAATCGGGGTGGGGAGCAGTACTTC. Its translation: CASSQNRGGEQYF.

The chain recombines TRBV28 with TRBJ2-1, with 7 bases fitting TRBD2. Germline CDR1 MDHEN, CDR2 SYDVKM. V shed 4 bases and J 9 bases; nucleotides not matched to a gene: 15. The CDR3 is 16 amino acids. The CDR3: CASSSRSQRERGEQFF. The DNA for the CDR3 is TGTGCCAGCAGTTCCCGTAGCCAGCGGGAAAGGGGTGAGCAGTTCTTC.

This clone was picked up one time. The chain is built from TRBV18 and TRBJ1-3, with D unclear. Trimming left V 3 bases short and J 0 bases short, with 6 bases between. In germline, CDR1 is KGHSH, CDR2 LQKENI. The CDR3 has 14 amino acids. The CDR3 region is CASSPANSGNTIYF. Written as DNA, the CDR3 is TGTGCCAGCTCACCCGCAAACTCTGGAAACACCATATATTTT.

The J gene is TRBJ2-1, the V gene TRBV30; D is possibly TRBD1 or TRBD2 (5 bases each). Trimming stripped 0 bases from V and 8 bases from J, with 11 bases between. Germline values: CDR1 GTSNPN, CDR2 SVGIG (reference sequence). CDR3 size: 13 residues. The CDR3 coding sequence is TGTGCCTGGAGTGTACTCGGGACGGATGAGCAGTTCTTC. Its protein product is CAWSVLGTDEQFF. The complete variable domain, with remaining parts taken from reference TRBV30 and TRBJ2-1, reads SQTIHQWPATLVQPVGSPLSLECTVEGTSNPNLYWYRQAAGRGLQLLFYSVGIGQISSEVPQNLSASRPQDRQFILSSKKLLLSDSGFYLCAWSVLGTDEQFFGPGTRLTVL.

This clone has just one count. The sample holds other DNA sequences that translate to the same CDR3. Here the CDR3 reads CASSSGSGETQYF. The DNA for the CDR3 is TGTGCCAGCAGCTCGGGATCGGGGGAGACCCAGTACTTC. J is TRBJ2-5 and V is TRBV7-3; perhaps TRBD2 as D (5 bases). V was pared by 4 bases and J by 5 bases, with 11 bases between. The germline V gene encodes CDR1 SGHTA and CDR2 FQGTGA. The CDR3 contains 13 residues. The variable domain in full, completed from reference TRBV7-3 and TRBJ2-5, reads GAGVSQTPSNKVTEKGKYVELRCDPISGHTALYWYRQSLGQGPEFLIYFQGTGAADDSGLPNDRFFAVRPEGSVSTLKIQRTERGDSAVYLCASSSGSGETQYFGPGTRLLVL.

The V call is TRBV5-8, the J call TRBJ1-1; D gene unclear. The CDR3 length is 13 residues. The V gene's germline CDR1 is SGHTS and CDR2 YDEGEE. Trimming removed 3 bases from V and 4 bases from J, with 10 bases in between. The CDR3 spells CASSYSVGTEAFF. The CDR3 coding sequence is TGTGCCAGCAGCTACTCTGTCGGCACTGAAGCTTTCTTT.

CDR3 coding DNA: TGCAGCGTTGAAGGGATATTTGAAGGGACAAGGAACACTGAAGCTTTCTTT. Protein product: CSVEGIFEGTRNTEAFF. The chain couples TRBV29-1 to TRBJ1-1, with a possible D match to TRBD1 (6 bases). This CDR3 is 17 amino acids long. V was cut by 1 base and J by 1 base, with 19 bases left in between. The germline V gene encodes CDR1 SQVTM and CDR2 ANQGSEA.

This clone has more than one count but fewer than ten. The chain joins TRBV6-5 to TRBJ1-1; a weak D match, TRBD1 (6 bases). The length of the CDR3 is 11 residues. V lost 2 bases, J lost 11 bases, and 9 bases lay in between. Germline V gives CDR1 MNHEY, CDR2 SVGAGI. The CDR3 here is CASSYPRGAFF. CDR3 in DNA: TGTGCCAGCAGTTACCCAAGGGGGGCTTTCTTT.

The chain combines TRBV18 with TRBJ2-7; perhaps TRBD1 as D (6 bases). CDR1 KGHSH and CDR2 LQKENI come from the germline V gene. V dropped 6 bases and J dropped 1 base, with 13 bases sitting between them. The CDR3 spans 14 residues. The CDR3 sequence: CASSLRTASYEQYF. The DNA for the CDR3 is TGTGCCAGCTCCCTGAGGACAGCTTCCTACGAGCAGTACTTC.

The V gene is TRBV28, the J gene TRBJ1-2; 7 positions agree with TRBD1. In germline, CDR1 is MDHEN, CDR2 SYDVKM. V shed 2 bases, J shed 4 bases, and the junction held 7 bases outside the gene matches. CDR3 length: 15 amino acids. CDR3 coding DNA: TGTGCCAGCAGTTTACGCGACAGGGCGAGCTATGGCTACACCTTC. Translated, it gives CASSLRDRASYGYTF.

V and J are TRBV5-4 and TRBJ1-4, with TRBD1 matching over 7 bases. Germline V CDR1 and CDR2: SGHNT, YYREEE (reference sequence). This CDR3 is 16 amino acids long. V dropped 2 bases and J dropped 6; count of bases not matched to a gene: 10. CDR3 amino acids: CASSLRVAGGYEKLFF. The CDR3 nucleotides are TGTGCCAGCAGCTTACGAGTGGCAGGGGGTTATGAAAAACTGTTTTTT.

The chain links TRBV6-6 to TRBJ2-7, with 8 bases aligning to TRBD2. J lost 5 bases, V lost 4 bases, and 7 bases had no gene match. There are 14 residues in the CDR3. Germline CDR1 and CDR2: MNHNY and SVGAGI (reference sequence). The CDR3 DNA sequence: TGTGCCAGCAGTTTTGTCAGGACTAGCAACGAGCAGTACTTC. Translated: CASSFVRTSNEQYF.

Comment on this clone: An end of the junction does not agree with germline; a read error may underlie this. The chain links TRBV29-1 to TRBJ2-3; TRBD2 matches 11 bases. The length of the CDR3 is 15 residues. Germline CDR1 is SQVTM and CDR2 is ANQGSEA. CDR3 in DNA: TGCAGCATTGAGATACTAGCGGGAGTAGCAGATACGCAGTATTTT. Amino acid sequence: CSIEILAGVADTQYF.

This chain links TRBV29-1 with TRBJ2-6, with D maybe TRBD2 (6 bases). Germline loops: CDR1 SQVTM, CDR2 ANQGSEA. The CDR3 length is 16 residues. Trimming took 7 bases from V and 3 from J, leaving 19 bases between them. The CDR3: CSALNGGTLGANVLTF. The CDR3 DNA reads as TGCAGCGCCCTTAATGGCGGGACTCTTGGGGCCAACGTCCTGACTTTC.

This chain links TRBV7-9 with TRBJ1-4; no clear D. Germline values: CDR1 SEHNR, CDR2 FQNEAQ (reference sequence). The V end was cut by 5 bases, the J end by 8 bases, with 12 bases between. CDR3 length: 13 residues. The CDR3: CASSPEIREKLFF. Written as DNA, the CDR3 is TGTGCCAGCAGCCCAGAGATAAGGGAAAAACTGTTTTTT.

This clone was recorded once. The gene calls are TRBV28 and TRBJ2-7; D might be TRBD2 (5 bases). Trimming stripped 2 bases from V and 7 bases from J, with 12 bases between. Germline assignment: CDR1 MDHEN and CDR2 SYDVKM. The length of the CDR3 is 13 residues. The CDR3 DNA reads as TGTGCCAGCAGTTTAGGGAGCGAACGGGAGCAGTACTTC. Translated: CASSLGSEREQYF.

The chain uses TRBV2 and TRBJ1-1; TRBD1 is a possible D gene (6 bases). CDR1 and CDR2 from the germline V gene are SNHLY and FYNNEI. The CDR3 sequence is 13 residues long. V lost 8 bases, J lost 7 bases, and 17 bases lay in between. CDR3 DNA: TGTGCCAGCGGGATGAGACAGGCTGATGAAGCTTTCTTT. Residues: CASGMRQADEAFF.

The J gene is TRBJ2-1, the V gene TRBV4-2; D possibly corresponds to TRBD2 (5 bases). Germline V gene data show CDR1 as LGHNA and CDR2 as YNFKEQ. Trimming took off 0 bases at V and 1 base at J, with 10 bases between the two ends. CDR3 length equals 16 residues. In DNA, the CDR3 is TGTGCCAGCAGCCAAGAGAGGGAGCGGTCCTACAATGAGCAGTTCTTC. Amino acids: CASSQERERSYNEQFF.

In this sample, this clone turned up once. This chain connects TRBV9 to TRBJ2-7; TRBD1 agrees at 11 bases. The CDR3 is 15 residues long. Unmatched junction bases numbered 6, after V lost 1 base and J lost 6 bases. Germline values: CDR1 SGDLS, CDR2 YYNGEE. In DNA form, the CDR3 reads TGTGCCAGCAGCGTACGCTGGGACAGGGGGGGCGAGCAGTACTTC. Its protein is CASSVRWDRGGEQYF.

This rearrangement joins TRBV28 to TRBJ2-3, with D tentatively TRBD1 (6 bases). V was cut by 7 bases and J by 0 bases, with 20 bases left in between. CDR1 MDHEN and CDR2 SYDVKM come from the germline V gene. This CDR3 has 17 residues. The CDR3 loop is CASTGDKGPASTDTQYF. The CDR3 nucleotides are TGTGCCAGCACCGGGGACAAAGGTCCCGCTAGCACAGATACGCAGTATTTT.

This chain links TRBV29-1 with TRBJ1-5; tentatively, D is TRBD1 (5 bases). V was shortened by 4 bases and J by 7 bases, with 14 bases between the two germline ends. Germline V CDR1 and CDR2: SQVTM, ANQGSEA. The CDR3 covers 13 residues. The CDR3 is CSVAPLGGQPQHF. The DNA for the CDR3 is TGCAGCGTTGCTCCTTTGGGGGGACAGCCCCAGCATTTT.

This chain joins TRBV5-1 and TRBJ2-7, with 10 bases fitting TRBD1. Trimming removed 4 bases from V and 5 bases from J; junction bases left unmatched: 6. Germline values: CDR1 SGHRS, CDR2 YFSETQ. This CDR3 is 14 amino acids long. The CDR3: CASSLTGTGDEQYF. In DNA, the CDR3 is TGCGCCAGCAGCCTAACCGGGACAGGGGACGAGCAGTACTTC.